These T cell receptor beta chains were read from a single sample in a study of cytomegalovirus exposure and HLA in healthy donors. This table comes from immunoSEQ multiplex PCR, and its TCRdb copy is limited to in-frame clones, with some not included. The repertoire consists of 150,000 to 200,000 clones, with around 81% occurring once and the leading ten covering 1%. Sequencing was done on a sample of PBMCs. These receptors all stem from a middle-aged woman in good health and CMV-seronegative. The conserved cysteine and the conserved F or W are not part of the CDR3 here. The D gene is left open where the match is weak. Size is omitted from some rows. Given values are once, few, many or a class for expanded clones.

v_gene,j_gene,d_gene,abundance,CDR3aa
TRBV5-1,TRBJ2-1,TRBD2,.,ASSFTSGSGNEQF
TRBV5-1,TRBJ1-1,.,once,ASSPATGGNTEAF
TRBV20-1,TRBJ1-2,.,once,SATPNYGYT
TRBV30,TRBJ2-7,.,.,AWSASYEQY
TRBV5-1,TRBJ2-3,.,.,ASSLPGQGIADTQY
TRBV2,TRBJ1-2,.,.,ASSVEGIGGYT
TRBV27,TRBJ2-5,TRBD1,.,ASSGTGRTGTETQY
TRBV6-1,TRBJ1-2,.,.,ASSEGGGMGYGYT
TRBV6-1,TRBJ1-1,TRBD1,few,ASSSPGQGSTEAF
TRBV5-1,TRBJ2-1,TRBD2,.,ASSHPGTSGANEQF
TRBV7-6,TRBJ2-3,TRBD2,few,ASSRRTSGITDTQY
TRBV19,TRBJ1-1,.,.,ASSMNRETEAF
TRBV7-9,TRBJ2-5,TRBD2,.,ASSISGTRQETQY
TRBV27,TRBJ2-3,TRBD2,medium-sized,ASSSTSSGRTDTQY
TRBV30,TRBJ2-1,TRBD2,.,AWGGDKDEQF
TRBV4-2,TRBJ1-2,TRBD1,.,ASSPSGGQDYGYT
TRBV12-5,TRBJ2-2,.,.,ASGLVGGAGELF
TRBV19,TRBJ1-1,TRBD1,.,ASSLDRGQEDTEAF
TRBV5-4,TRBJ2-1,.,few,ASSLGGQGYNEQF
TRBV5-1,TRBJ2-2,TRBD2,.,ASSASRTSGSSGELF
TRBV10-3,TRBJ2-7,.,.,AIRGDGYEQY
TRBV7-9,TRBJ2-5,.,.,ASSSQGLRLQETQY
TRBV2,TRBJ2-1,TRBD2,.,ASSGGTRGYEQF
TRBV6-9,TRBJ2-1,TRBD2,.,ASTPSQGLAGCEQF
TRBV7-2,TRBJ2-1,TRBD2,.,ASRSSSGGHNEQF
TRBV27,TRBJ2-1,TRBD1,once,ATHRGLITNEQF
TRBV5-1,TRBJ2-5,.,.,ASSLGVQGLQETQY
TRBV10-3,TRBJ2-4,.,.,AISDRQRGAKNIQY
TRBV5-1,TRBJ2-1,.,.,ASSLDATTYNEQF
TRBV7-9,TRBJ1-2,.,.,ASSINTGLYGYT
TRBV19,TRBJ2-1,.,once,ASSPRTVPSSYNEQF
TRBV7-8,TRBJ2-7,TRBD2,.,ASSLKVLGTSGSPRRGSEQY
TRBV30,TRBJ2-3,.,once,AWSVLGPTDTQY
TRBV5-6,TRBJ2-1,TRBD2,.,ASSLAGVGDEQF
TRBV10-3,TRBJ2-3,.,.,AISESSGADTQY
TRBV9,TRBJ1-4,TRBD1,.,ASSQGGRRGEKLF
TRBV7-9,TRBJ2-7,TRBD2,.,ASSLKHGLASYEQY
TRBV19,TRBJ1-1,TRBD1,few,ASSHLDRGRTEAF
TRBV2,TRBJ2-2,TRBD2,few,ASSDSVLAGTNTGELF
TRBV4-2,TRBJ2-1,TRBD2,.,ASSQEGRDASGRAHNEQF
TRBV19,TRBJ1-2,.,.,ASSIRESNYGYT
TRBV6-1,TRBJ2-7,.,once,ASSPPGMDEQY
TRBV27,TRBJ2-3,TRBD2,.,ASSFGGRAGTDTQY
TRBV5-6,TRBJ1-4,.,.,ASSLKAGRGEKLF